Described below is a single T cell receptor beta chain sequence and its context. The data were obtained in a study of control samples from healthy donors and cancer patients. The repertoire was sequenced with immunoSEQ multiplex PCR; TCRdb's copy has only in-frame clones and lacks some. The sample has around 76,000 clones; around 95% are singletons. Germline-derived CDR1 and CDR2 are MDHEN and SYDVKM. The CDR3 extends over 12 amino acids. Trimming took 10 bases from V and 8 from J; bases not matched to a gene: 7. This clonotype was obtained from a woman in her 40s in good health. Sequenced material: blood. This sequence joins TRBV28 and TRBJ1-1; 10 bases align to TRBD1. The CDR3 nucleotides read TGTGCCACCCGGACAGGGGGTTGGGAAGCTTTCTTT. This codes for CATRTGGWEAFF. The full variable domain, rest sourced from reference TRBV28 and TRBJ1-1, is DVKVTQSSRYLVKRTGEKVFLECVQDMDHENMFWYRQDPGLGLRLIYFSYDVKMKEKGDIPEGYSVSREKKERFSLILESASTNQTSMYLCATRTGGWEAFFGQGTRLTVV.